The source of this T cell receptor beta chain is a study of cytomegalovirus exposure and HLA in healthy donors. Vbeta (60) and Jbeta (13) primers were used in the PCR. Generated by immunoSEQ multiplex PCR, the TCRdb table keeps only in-frame clones and is missing some. The sample has roughly 160,000 clones, about four fifths seen once. Germline V CDR1 and CDR2: SGHVS, FQNEAQ. The J segment lost 6 bases and the V segment lost 5 bases, leaving 16 bases of the junction unmatched. There are 16 residues in the CDR3. The chain recombines TRBV7-8 with TRBJ2-7, with 7 positions matching TRBD1. The sequence came from a male donor in good health and CMV-seropositive. Sequenced material: PBMCs. The CDR3 nucleotides read TGTGCCAGCAGCCCAACCCAAGACAGGGTTGGGGCCGAGCAGTACTTC. Its translation: CASSPTQDRVGAEQYF.